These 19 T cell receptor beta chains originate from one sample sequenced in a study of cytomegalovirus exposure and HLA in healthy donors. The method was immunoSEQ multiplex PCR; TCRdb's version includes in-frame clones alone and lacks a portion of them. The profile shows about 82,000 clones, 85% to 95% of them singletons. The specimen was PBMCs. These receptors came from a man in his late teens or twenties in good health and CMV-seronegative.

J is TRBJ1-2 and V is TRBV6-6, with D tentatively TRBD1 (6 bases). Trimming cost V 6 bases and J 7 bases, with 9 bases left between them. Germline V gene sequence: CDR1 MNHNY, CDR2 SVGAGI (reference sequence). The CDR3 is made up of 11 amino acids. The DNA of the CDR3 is TGTGCCAGCAGGCACAGGGTTGGCTACACCTTC. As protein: CASRHRVGYTF.

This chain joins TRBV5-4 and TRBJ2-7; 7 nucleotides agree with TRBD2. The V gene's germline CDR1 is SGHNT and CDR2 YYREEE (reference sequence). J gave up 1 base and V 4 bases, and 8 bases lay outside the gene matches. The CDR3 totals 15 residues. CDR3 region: CASSRELAASYEQYF. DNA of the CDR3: TGTGCCAGCAGCCGTGAGCTAGCGGCATCCTACGAGCAGTACTTC.

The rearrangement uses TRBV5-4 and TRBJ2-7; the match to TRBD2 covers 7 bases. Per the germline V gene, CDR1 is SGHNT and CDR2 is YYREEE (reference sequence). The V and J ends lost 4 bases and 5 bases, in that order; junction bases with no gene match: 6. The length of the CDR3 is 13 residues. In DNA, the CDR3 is TGTGCCAGCAGCCCGGGACTAAGGAACGAGCAGTACTTC. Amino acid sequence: CASSPGLRNEQYF. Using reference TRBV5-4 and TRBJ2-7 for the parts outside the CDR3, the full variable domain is ETGVTQSPTHLIKTRGQQVTLRCSSQSGHNTVSWYQQALGQGPQFIFQYYREEENGRGNFPPRFSGLQFPNYSSELNVNALELDDSALYLCASSPGLRNEQYFGPGTRLTVT.

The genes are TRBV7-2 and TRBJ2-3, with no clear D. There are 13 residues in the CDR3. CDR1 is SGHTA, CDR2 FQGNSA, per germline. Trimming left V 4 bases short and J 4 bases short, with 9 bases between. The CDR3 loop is CASSSYISDTQYF. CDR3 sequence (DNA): TGTGCCAGCAGCTCATACATCTCAGATACGCAGTATTTT.

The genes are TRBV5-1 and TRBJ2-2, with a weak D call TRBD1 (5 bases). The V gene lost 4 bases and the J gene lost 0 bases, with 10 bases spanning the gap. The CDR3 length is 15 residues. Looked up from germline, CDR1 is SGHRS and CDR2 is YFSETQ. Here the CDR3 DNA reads TGCGCCAGCAGCCCCATGACAGCGAACACCGGGGAGCTGTTTTTT. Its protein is CASSPMTANTGELFF.

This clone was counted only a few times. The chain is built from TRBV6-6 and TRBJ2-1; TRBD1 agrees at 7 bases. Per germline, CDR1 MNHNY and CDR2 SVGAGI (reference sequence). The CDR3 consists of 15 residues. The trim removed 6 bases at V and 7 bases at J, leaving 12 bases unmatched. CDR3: CASRWGQLTENEQFF. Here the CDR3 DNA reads TGTGCCAGCAGATGGGGACAGCTCACCGAGAATGAGCAGTTCTTC.

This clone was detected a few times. CDR3 nucleotide sequence: TGTGCCAGCAGCCCTCTTCAGGGGCATAGTGAAAAACTGTTTTTT. This codes for CASSPLQGHSEKLFF. The rearrangement joins TRBV25-1 to TRBJ1-4; D might be TRBD1 (6 bases). The CDR3 spans 15 residues. V gave up 6 bases and J gave up 7 bases, with 18 bases separating them. Germline CDR1 MGHDK, CDR2 SYGVNS. Based on the CDR3 plus reference TRBV25-1 and TRBJ1-4, the full variable domain is EADIYQTPRYLVIGTGKKITLECSQTMGHDKMYWYQQDPGMELHLIHYSYGVNSTEKGDLSSESTVSRIRTEHFPLTLESARPSHTSQYLCASSPLQGHSEKLFFGSGTQLSVL.

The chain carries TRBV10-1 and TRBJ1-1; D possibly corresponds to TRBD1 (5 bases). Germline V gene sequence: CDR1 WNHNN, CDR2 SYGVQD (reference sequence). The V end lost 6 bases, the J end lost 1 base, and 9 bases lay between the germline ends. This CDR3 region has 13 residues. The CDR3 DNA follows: TGCGCCAGCAGCCTGGGGGGGAACACTGAAGCTTTCTTT. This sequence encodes CASSLGGNTEAFF.

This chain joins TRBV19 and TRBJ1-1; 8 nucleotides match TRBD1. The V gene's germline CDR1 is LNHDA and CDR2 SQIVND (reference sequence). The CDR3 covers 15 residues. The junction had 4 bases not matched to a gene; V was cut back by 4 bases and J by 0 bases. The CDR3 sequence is CASSRQGIMNTEAFF. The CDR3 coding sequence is TGTGCCAGTAGTAGACAGGGGATCATGAACACTGAAGCTTTCTTT.

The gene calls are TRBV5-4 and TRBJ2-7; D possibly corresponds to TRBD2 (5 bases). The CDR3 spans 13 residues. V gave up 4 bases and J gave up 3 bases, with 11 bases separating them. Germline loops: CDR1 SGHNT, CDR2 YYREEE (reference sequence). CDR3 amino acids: CASSGRPRYEQYF. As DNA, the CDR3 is TGTGCCAGCAGCGGGAGACCACGCTACGAGCAGTACTTC.

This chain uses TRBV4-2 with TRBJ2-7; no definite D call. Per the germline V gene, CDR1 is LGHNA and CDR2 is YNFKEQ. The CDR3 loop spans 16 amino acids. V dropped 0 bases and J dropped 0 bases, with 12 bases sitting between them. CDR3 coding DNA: TGTGCCAGCAGCCAAGATACTCTCATGAGCTCCTACGAGCAGTACTTC. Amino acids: CASSQDTLMSSYEQYF.

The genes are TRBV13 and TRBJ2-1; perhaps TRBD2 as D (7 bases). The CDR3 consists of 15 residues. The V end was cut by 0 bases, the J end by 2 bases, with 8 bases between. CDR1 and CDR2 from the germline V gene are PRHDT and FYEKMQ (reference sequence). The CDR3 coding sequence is TGTGCCAGCAGCTTAGGCGGGGGGCCCTACAATGAGCAGTTCTTC. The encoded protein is CASSLGGGPYNEQFF. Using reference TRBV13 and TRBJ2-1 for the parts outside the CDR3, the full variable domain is AAGVIQSPRHLIKEKRETATLKCYPIPRHDTVYWYQQGPGQDPQFLISFYEKMQSDKGSIPDRFSAQQFSDYHSELNMSSLELGDSALYFCASSLGGGPYNEQFFGPGTRLTVL.

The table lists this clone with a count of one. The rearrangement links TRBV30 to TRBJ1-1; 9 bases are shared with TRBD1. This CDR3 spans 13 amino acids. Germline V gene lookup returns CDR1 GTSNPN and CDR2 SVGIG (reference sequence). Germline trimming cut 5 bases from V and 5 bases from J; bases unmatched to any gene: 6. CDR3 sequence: CAWGQGMGTEAFF. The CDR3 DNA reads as TGTGCCTGGGGACAGGGGATGGGGACTGAAGCTTTCTTT.

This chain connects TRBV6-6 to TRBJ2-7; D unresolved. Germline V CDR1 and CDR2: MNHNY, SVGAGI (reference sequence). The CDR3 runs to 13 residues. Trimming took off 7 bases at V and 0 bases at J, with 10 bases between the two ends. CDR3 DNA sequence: TGTGCCAGCACGTCACAGAGCTCCTACGAGCAGTACTTC. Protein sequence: CASTSQSSYEQYF.

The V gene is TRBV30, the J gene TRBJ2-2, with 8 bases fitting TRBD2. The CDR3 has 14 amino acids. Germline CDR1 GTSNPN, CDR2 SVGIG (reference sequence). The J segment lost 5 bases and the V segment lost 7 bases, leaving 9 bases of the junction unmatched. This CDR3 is CASPGVAGTGELFF. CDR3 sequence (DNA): TGTGCCTCTCCCGGGGTAGCGGGGACCGGGGAGCTGTTTTTT.

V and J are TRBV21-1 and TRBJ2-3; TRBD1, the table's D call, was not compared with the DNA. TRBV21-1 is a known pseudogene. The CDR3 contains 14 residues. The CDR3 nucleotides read TGTGCCACGAACGGACAGAGGCTGACAGATACGCAGTATTTT. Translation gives CATNGQRLTDTQYF.

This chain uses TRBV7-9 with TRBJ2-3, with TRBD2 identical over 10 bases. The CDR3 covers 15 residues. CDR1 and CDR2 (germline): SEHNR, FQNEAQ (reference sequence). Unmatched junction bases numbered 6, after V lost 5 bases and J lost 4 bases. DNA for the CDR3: TGTGCCAGCAGCCTTCTTAGCGGGGGGCCAGATACGCAGTATTTT. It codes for CASSLLSGGPDTQYF.

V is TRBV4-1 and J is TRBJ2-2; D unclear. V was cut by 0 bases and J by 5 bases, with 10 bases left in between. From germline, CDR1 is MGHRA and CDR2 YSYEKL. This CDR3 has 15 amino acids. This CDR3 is CASSQDWVRTGELFF. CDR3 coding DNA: TGCGCCAGCAGCCAAGATTGGGTGAGGACCGGGGAGCTGTTTTTT.

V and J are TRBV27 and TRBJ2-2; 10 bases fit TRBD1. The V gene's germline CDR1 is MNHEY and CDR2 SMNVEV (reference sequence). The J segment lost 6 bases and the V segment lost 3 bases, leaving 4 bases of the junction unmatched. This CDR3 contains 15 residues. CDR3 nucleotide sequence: TGTGCCAGCAGTTTGCGGACAGGGGGAGCCGGGGAGCTGTTTTTT. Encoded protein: CASSLRTGGAGELFF.